This T cell receptor (beta chain) derives from a study of T-cell reconstitution after alpha-beta-depleted transplantation in children. This clonotype is judged medium-sized. Unique molecular identifiers tagged the TCRbeta library. From the PCR reads, TCRdb called clonotypes with MiXCR, one entry per CDR3 protein. The table has about 16,000 distinct CDR3 sequences, 4.5% to 6.5% seen once. Germline V CDR1 and CDR2: SQVTM, ANQGSEA. The CDR3 has 14 residues. The trim removed 5 bases at V and 4 bases at J, leaving 6 bases unmatched. The source is a boy between 10 and 17 years old with acute lymphoblastic leukemia, due to receive a stem cell transplant. This material consisted of PBMCs, taken before TCRalphabeta/CD19-depleted stem cell transplant. The gene calls are TRBV29-1 and TRBJ2-2; TRBD1 aligns across 8 bases. The CDR3 loop is CSVRMTGATGELFF. In DNA form, the CDR3 reads TGCAGCGTTAGAATGACAGGGGCCACCGGGGAGCTGTTTTTT.